This TCR beta chain is drawn from a study of T cell responses to AZD1222 COVID-19 vaccine. Overall study: Analyses pooled second doses at about 4 or about 12 weeks. Study-level points and caveats: Donors were largely white British and mainly female; clonal diversity was possibly underestimated. After the peak T cell response, and only then, were repertoires sampled.

Only in-frame clones appear in the TCRdb table, and some are missing; sequencing was by immunoSEQ multiplex PCR. The data show 140,000 or so clones, with 80% to 90% seen just once and more than 1.5% held by the top ten. Germline CDR1 and CDR2: SGHAT and FQNNGV. This CDR3 contains 13 residues. V was clipped by 7 bases and J by 4 bases, with 11 bases between them. As concerns this clone: Its antigen remains unknown.

The sequencing here drew on peripheral blood, taken on day 0 of AZD1222 vaccination. This sequence was found in an adult in good health. The gene calls are TRBV11-2 and TRBJ1-3; no definite D call. The chain's CDR3 is CASTRARGNTIYF. As DNA, the CDR3 is TGTGCCAGCACGCGTGCCCGGGGAAACACCATATATTTT.